This T cell receptor (beta chain) was sequenced during a study of OX40 agonist ivuxolimab in advanced cancers. General study points: Average numbers of expanded clones were greater in CD8+ T cells than in CD4+.

The method was immunoSEQ multiplex PCR; TCRdb's version includes in-frame clones alone and lacks a portion of them. The data hold about 69,000 clones, with about three quarters observed a single time. Note on this clone: Its antigen is not known.

CDR3 length: 15 residues. Per germline, CDR1 GTSNPN and CDR2 SVGIG (reference sequence). V was pared by 1 base and J by 5 bases, with 17 bases between. The clonotype comes from an adult with an advanced solid tumor such as melanoma, head and neck, liver or kidney cancer. Sequencing used CD4+ or CD8+ T cells sorted from blood, obtained in a trial of the OX40 agonist ivuxolimab. The chain carries TRBV30 and TRBJ1-2, with D unresolved. CDR3 nucleotides: TGTGCCTGGAGTGACATCGGGCATTGGGATTATGGCTACACCTTC. Translated: CAWSDIGHWDYGYTF.